Each of the 5 T cell receptor beta chains below was sequenced from the same sample in a study of blood T cell repertoires in COVID-19. Clones were read by immunoSEQ multiplex PCR, and TCRdb kept only the in-frame ones, dropping some. Of over 250,000 clones in the sample, about 87% were seen once. Sequencing used peripheral blood. These receptors were taken from a man in his fifties or sixties who had recovered from COVID-19.

The V call is TRBV3-1 (or the pseudogene TRBV3-2), the J call TRBJ2-5; 9 positions agree with TRBD1. The trim removed 1 base at V and 4 bases at J, leaving 13 bases unmatched. The length of the CDR3 is 18 residues. Germline V gene data show CDR1 as LGHDT and CDR2 as YNNKEL (reference sequence). CDR3 nucleotide sequence: TGTGCCAGCAGCCAAGGGGTGGCGGCGACAGGGGGACGAGAGACCCAGTACTTC. It encodes CASSQGVAATGGRETQYF.

This chain connects TRBV5-1 to TRBJ2-3; 8 nucleotides match TRBD2. Germline CDR1 reads SGHRS; CDR2 reads YFSETQ. The V segment lost 1 base and the J segment 5 bases; nucleotides outside the gene matches: 9. This CDR3 contains 16 residues. CDR3 coding DNA: TGCGCCAGCAGCTTGTCGTTGCGGGGGGACGGAGATACGCAGTATTTT. This encodes CASSLSLRGDGDTQYF.

The V gene is TRBV6-5, the J gene TRBJ2-7, with TRBD1 matching over 10 bases. The trim removed 5 bases at V and 7 bases at J, leaving 8 bases unmatched. The CDR3 runs 14 residues. Germline CDR1 is MNHEY and CDR2 is SVGAGI. In DNA form, the CDR3 reads TGTGCCAGCAGTAGACAGGGGGCGCTAGGGGAGCAGTACTTC. The encoded protein is CASSRQGALGEQYF.

The J gene is TRBJ2-3, the V gene TRBV12-3 or TRBV12-4; D is unclear. The CDR3 is 13 residues long. Trimming took 6 bases from V and 2 from J, leaving 9 bases between them. In DNA, the CDR3 is TGTGCCAGCAGCTTACTAATCACAGATACGCAGTATTTT. Its translation is CASSLLITDTQYF.

This rearrangement joins TRBV6-4 to TRBJ1-2; D gene ambiguous. V lost 6 bases, J lost 2 bases, and 13 bases lay in between. The CDR3 loop spans 14 amino acids. Germline V gives CDR1 MRHNA, CDR2 SNTAGT. In nucleotides, the CDR3 is TGTGCCAGCAGGGCGGAAGGTACCAACTATGGCTACACCTTC. Translated, it gives CASRAEGTNYGYTF.